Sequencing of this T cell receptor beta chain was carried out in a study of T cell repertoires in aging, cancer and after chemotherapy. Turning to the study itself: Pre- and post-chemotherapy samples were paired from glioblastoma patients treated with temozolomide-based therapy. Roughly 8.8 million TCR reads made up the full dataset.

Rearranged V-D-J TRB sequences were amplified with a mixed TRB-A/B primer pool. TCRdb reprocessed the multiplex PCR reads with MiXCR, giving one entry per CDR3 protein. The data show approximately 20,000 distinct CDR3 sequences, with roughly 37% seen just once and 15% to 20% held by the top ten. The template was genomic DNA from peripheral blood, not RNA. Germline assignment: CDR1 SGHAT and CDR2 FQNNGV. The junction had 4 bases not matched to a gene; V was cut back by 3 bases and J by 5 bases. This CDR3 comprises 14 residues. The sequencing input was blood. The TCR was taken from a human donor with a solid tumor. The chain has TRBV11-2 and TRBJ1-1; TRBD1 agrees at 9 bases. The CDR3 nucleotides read TGTGCCAGCAGCTTTGGACAGGGGCAGACTGAAGCTTTCTTT. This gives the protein CASSFGQGQTEAFF.